This T cell receptor beta chain was found in a study of high-grade serous ovarian cancer treatment subgroups. General observations from the study: Without spatial data, bulk sequencing limits insight into HGSC tumor diversity.

Trimming took 1 base from V and 1 from J, leaving 16 bases between them. CDR3 size: 16 residues. Germline V CDR1 and CDR2: SQVTM, ANQGSEA. There are a few counts of this clone. Antigen specificity is unknown. Tumor samples were obtained before definitive surgery or chemotherapy. Assay used: immunoSEQ multiplex PCR; TCRdb lists only in-frame clones, some missing. The sample lists approximately 40,000 clones; roughly 83% were seen once. The rearrangement uses TRBV29-1 and TRBJ1-1; D is unclear. Sample: tumor tissue. The receptor was isolated from a human donor with high-grade serous ovarian cancer. The CDR3, as DNA: TGCAGCGTTGAAGGTAGGAAAGGAGGTTCGAACACTGAAGCTTTCTTT. Its protein is CSVEGRKGGSNTEAFF. The variable domain in full, with the rest retrieved from reference TRBV29-1 and TRBJ1-1, is SAVISQKPSRDICQRGTSLTIQCQVDSQVTMMFWYRQQPGQSLTLIATANQGSEATYESGFVIDKFPISRPNLTFSTLTVSNMSPEDSSIYLCSVEGRKGGSNTEAFFGQGTRLTVV.